These T cell receptor beta chains were read from a single sample in a study of cytomegalovirus exposure and HLA in healthy donors. Using immunoSEQ multiplex PCR, the repertoire was profiled, and TCRdb retains in-frame clones only, with some absent. The table has about 100,000 clones, 75% to 85% seen once; the top ten hold approximately 4.1%. The sample taken for sequencing was PBMCs. The source of these receptors is a female donor in good health and CMV-seropositive. Each CDR3 is given with its conserved first and last residue. D genes are given only for firm matches. Size values are once, few and many counts, or a class for expanded clones, and some rows have none.

abundance,v_gene,d_gene,j_gene,CDR3aa,CDR3nt
-,TRBV7-9,-,TRBJ2-7,CSSSFGPTVYEQYF,TGTTCCAGCAGCTTTGGGCCAACCGTCTACGAGCAGTACTTC
-,TRBV6-5,TRBD1,TRBJ2-7,CASSSYLGTEVYEQYF,TGTGCCAGCAGTTCATATCTCGGGACAGAGGTTTACGAGCAGTACTTC
-,TRBV5-1,TRBD1,TRBJ2-7,CASSPGQGYDEQYF,TGCGCCAGCAGCCCGGGACAGGGGTACGACGAGCAGTACTTC
few,TRBV5-1,-,TRBJ1-6,CASKIEGSNSPLHF,TGCGCCAGCAAGATAGAGGGAAGCAATTCACCCCTCCACTTT
-,TRBV6-1,TRBD2,TRBJ2-7,CASSVGGGPYEQYF,TGTGCCAGCAGTGTCGGCGGGGGACCCTACGAGCAGTACTTC
-,TRBV4-3,TRBD1,TRBJ1-3,CASSQDDREDGGDTIYF,TGCGCCAGCAGCCAAGACGACAGGGAAGACGGAGGCGACACCATATATTTT
-,TRBV11-2,TRBD2,TRBJ2-7,CASSSPPAGPSYEQYF,TGTGCCAGCAGCTCCCCCCCAGCGGGACCCTCCTACGAGCAGTACTTC
-,TRBV29-1,-,TRBJ1-2,CSLLEDYGYTF,TGCAGCCTCCTGGAGGACTATGGCTACACCTTC
-,TRBV7-2,-,TRBJ1-1,CASSSDPRGEAFF,TGTGCCAGCAGCTCAGACCCCAGGGGTGAAGCTTTCTTT
-,TRBV19,-,TRBJ1-2,CASSPQGRVNYGYTF,TGTGCCAGTAGTCCCCAGGGGCGGGTAAACTATGGCTACACCTTC
few,TRBV7-2,TRBD1,TRBJ1-2,CASSYDRVGGYTF,TGTGCCAGCAGCTATGACAGGGTCGGAGGCTACACCTTC
-,TRBV7-9,-,TRBJ1-1,CASTPRQNTEAFF,TGTGCCAGCACCCCGCGACAGAACACTGAAGCTTTCTTT
-,TRBV9,TRBD1,TRBJ2-1,CASSPQGAMDLNEQFF,TGTGCCAGCAGTCCCCAGGGGGCGATGGATTTAAATGAGCAGTTCTTC
few,TRBV27,TRBD1,TRBJ2-7,CASSPYPGTGGHEQYF,TGTGCCAGCAGCCCCTACCCGGGGACAGGGGGCCACGAGCAGTACTTC
-,TRBV7-2,-,TRBJ1-2,CASSTSHQGRYGYTF,TGTGCCAGCAGCACATCCCACCAGGGGCGATATGGCTACACCTTC
once,TRBV4-1,-,TRBJ2-3,CASSHLPGGLGTDTQYF,TGCGCCAGCAGCCACCTTCCAGGAGGGCTTGGCACAGATACGCAGTATTTT
-,TRBV7-9,TRBD1,TRBJ1-5,CASSLTGTGNQPQHF,TGTGCCAGCAGCTTAACCGGGACAGGGAATCAGCCCCAGCATTTT
-,TRBV2,-,TRBJ2-7,CASTSSTGRGLHAQYF,TGTGCCAGCACATCCTCCACAGGGCGGGGGCTCCACGCGCAGTACTTC
-,TRBV27,TRBD2,TRBJ2-1,CASSFSGGDNEQFF,TGTGCCAGCAGTTTTAGCGGGGGGGACAATGAGCAGTTCTTC
-,TRBV6-1,-,TRBJ1-1,CASSAVQGRAFF,TGTGCCAGCAGTGCGGTACAGGGCAGAGCTTTCTTT
-,TRBV5-6,TRBD2,TRBJ2-7,CASSLATSGRIIPYEQYF,TGTGCCAGCAGCTTGGCTACTAGCGGGAGGATAATCCCCTACGAGCAGTACTTC
-,TRBV19,-,TRBJ1-2,CASSIEPPFSGYTF,TGTGCCAGTAGTATTGAGCCCCCATTCTCTGGCTACACCTTC
-,TRBV7-8,-,TRBJ1-5,CASSKTGNSNQPQHF,TGTGCCAGCAGCAAGACAGGCAATAGCAATCAGCCCCAGCATTTT
-,TRBV7-9,-,TRBJ1-2,CASSYRTGNANYGYTF,TGTGCCAGCAGCTACCGAACAGGGAATGCTAACTATGGCTACACCTTC
once,TRBV10-3,TRBD1,TRBJ1-1,CAISELEGGQGLTEAFF,TGTGCCATCAGTGAGTTAGAGGGAGGACAGGGGCTCACTGAAGCTTTCTTT
-,TRBV7-7,-,TRBJ2-5,CASSSNTKETQYF,TGTGCCAGCAGCTCCAATACAAAGGAGACCCAGTACTTC
once,TRBV29-1,-,TRBJ1-1,CSVEALGGVEAFF,TGCAGCGTTGAAGCTTTGGGAGGGGTTGAAGCTTTCTTT
few,TRBV19,-,TRBJ2-7,CASSPRGTRNSYEQYF,TGTGCCAGTAGTCCCCGGGGGACGAGGAACTCCTACGAGCAGTACTTC
-,TRBV7-2,TRBD2,TRBJ2-3,CASSLVAGGPVIADTQYF,TGTGCCAGCAGCTTAGTTGCGGGAGGGCCAGTTATCGCAGATACGCAGTATTTT
-,TRBV5-4,TRBD2,TRBJ2-2,CASSFGLAGGGTGELFF,TGTGCCAGCAGCTTTGGACTAGCGGGAGGAGGAACCGGGGAGCTGTTTTTT
-,TRBV6-5,-,TRBJ2-5,CASSRQGSKQETQYF,TGTGCCAGCAGTCGGCAGGGGTCTAAACAAGAGACCCAGTACTTC
-,TRBV4-1,TRBD1,TRBJ2-4,CASSQLGQGGNIQYF,TGCGCCAGCAGCCAACTCGGACAGGGAGGTAACATTCAGTACTTC
-,TRBV19,-,TRBJ2-3,CASSIWFRGDTQYF,TGTGCCAGTAGTATATGGTTTCGCGGGGATACGCAGTATTTT
-,TRBV5-6,TRBD1,TRBJ1-5,CASSYDRGQGNQPQHF,TGTGCCAGCAGCTACGACAGGGGACAGGGCAATCAGCCCCAGCATTTT
-,TRBV14,-,TRBJ2-5,CASSPTDRETQYF,TGTGCCAGCAGCCCTACGGACAGAGAGACCCAGTACTTC
-,TRBV5-1,-,TRBJ1-5,CASSLAPGGQPQHF,TGCGCCAGCAGCTTGGCCCCCGGGGGGCAGCCCCAGCATTTT
-,TRBV4-1,-,TRBJ2-3,CASSQGLGSQYF,TGCGCCAGCAGCCAAGGGTTAGGGAGTCAGTATTTT
-,TRBV6-5,-,TRBJ1-2,CASRHESGVGGYTF,TGTGCCAGCAGACATGAGTCAGGGGTGGGAGGCTACACCTTC
-,TRBV28,TRBD1,TRBJ1-2,CASKNIRDRGTANYGYTF,TGTGCCAGCAAAAATATCCGGGACAGGGGGACAGCTAACTATGGCTACACCTTC
-,TRBV6-5,TRBD2,TRBJ2-5,CASSRLAGVGETQYF,TGTGCCAGCAGTAGACTAGCGGGAGTAGGGGAGACCCAGTACTTC
-,TRBV9,-,TRBJ2-3,CASSVEVGETDTQYF,TGTGCCAGCAGCGTAGAGGTGGGAGAGACAGATACGCAGTATTTT
-,TRBV11-2,-,TRBJ1-1,CASSSLGMGAAEAFF,TGTGCCAGCAGCTCACTAGGTATGGGGGCCGCTGAAGCTTTCTTT
-,TRBV4-3,-,TRBJ1-1,CASSQAREGRGAFF,TGCGCCAGCAGCCAAGCACGGGAGGGAAGGGGAGCTTTCTTT
few,TRBV19,TRBD2,TRBJ2-7,CASRASGAYEQYF,TGTGCCAGCAGAGCTAGCGGGGCCTACGAGCAGTACTTC
-,TRBV5-1,-,TRBJ2-5,CASSPTAAQETQYF,TGCGCCAGCAGCCCGACAGCAGCCCAAGAGACCCAGTACTTC